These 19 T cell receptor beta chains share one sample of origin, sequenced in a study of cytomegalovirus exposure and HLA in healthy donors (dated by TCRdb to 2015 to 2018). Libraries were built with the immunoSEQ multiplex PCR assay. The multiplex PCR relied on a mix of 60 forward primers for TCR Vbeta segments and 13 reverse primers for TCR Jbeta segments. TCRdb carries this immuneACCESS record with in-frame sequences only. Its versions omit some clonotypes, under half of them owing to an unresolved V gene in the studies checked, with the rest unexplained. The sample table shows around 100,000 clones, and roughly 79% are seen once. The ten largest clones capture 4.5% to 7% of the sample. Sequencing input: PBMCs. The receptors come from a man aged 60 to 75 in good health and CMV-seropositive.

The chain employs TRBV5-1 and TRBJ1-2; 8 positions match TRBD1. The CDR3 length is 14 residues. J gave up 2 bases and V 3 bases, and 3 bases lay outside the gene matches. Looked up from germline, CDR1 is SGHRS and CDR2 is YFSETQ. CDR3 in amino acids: CASSSRQGNYGYTF. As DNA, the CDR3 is TGCGCCAGCAGCTCCCGACAGGGGAACTATGGCTACACCTTC.

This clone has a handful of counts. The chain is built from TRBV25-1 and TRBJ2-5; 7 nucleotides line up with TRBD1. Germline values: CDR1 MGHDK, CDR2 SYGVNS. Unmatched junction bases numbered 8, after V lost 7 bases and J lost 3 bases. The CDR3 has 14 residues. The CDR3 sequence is CASTERGGEETQYF. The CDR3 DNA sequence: TGTGCCAGCACCGAACGAGGGGGCGAAGAGACCCAGTACTTC.

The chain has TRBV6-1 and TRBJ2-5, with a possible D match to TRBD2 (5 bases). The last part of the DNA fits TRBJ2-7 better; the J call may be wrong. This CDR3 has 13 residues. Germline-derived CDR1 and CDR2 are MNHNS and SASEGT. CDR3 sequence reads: CASRRESSYEQYF. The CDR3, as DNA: TGTGCCAGCAGGAGGGAGAGCTCCTACGAGCAGTACTTC.

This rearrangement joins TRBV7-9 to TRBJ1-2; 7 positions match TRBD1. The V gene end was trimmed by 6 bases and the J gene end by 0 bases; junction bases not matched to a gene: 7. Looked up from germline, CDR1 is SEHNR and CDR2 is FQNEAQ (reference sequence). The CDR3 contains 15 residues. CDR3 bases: TGTGCCAGCAGGCGGGGACAGACGACTAACTATGGCTACACCTTC. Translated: CASRRGQTTNYGYTF.

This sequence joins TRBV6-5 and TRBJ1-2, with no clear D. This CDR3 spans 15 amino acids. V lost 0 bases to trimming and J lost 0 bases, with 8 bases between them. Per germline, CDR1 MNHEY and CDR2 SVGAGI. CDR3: CASSYSGVSNYGYTF. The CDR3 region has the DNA TGTGCCAGCAGTTACTCCGGGGTATCTAACTATGGCTACACCTTC.

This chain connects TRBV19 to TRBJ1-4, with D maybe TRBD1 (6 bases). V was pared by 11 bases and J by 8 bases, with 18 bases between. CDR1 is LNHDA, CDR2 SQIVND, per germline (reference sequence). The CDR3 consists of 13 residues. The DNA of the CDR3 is TGTGCCTGCTATGGGGGGGCTGGGGAAAAACTGTTTTTT. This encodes CACYGGAGEKLFF.

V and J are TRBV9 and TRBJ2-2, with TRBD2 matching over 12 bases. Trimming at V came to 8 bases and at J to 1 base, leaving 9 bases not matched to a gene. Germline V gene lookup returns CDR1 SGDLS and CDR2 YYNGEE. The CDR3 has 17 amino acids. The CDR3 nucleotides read TGTGCCAGTCGCCCCCTAGCGGGGGGGATGAACACCGGGGAGCTGTTTTTT. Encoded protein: CASRPLAGGMNTGELFF.

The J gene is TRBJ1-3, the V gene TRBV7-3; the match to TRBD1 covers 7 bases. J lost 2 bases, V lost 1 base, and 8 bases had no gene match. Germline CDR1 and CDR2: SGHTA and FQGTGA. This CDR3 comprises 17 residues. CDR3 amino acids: CASSLNPPGTAGNTIYF. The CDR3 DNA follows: TGTGCCAGCAGCTTAAACCCTCCCGGGACAGCTGGAAACACCATATATTTT.

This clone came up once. The CDR3 region is CASSEGSRGGNQPQHF. The DNA for the CDR3 is TGTGCCAGCAGTGAAGGGTCCAGGGGAGGCAATCAGCCCCAGCATTTT. The chain links TRBV2 to TRBJ1-5, with D possibly TRBD1 on 6 matching bases. Germline lookup yields CDR1 SNHLY and CDR2 FYNNEI. Trimming removed 1 base at V and 2 bases at J, with 12 bases between. The CDR3 loop spans 16 amino acids. The entire variable domain, with the rest obtained from reference TRBV2 and TRBJ1-5, is as follows: EPEVTQTPSHQVTQMGQEVILRCVPISNHLYFYWYRQILGQKVEFLVSFYNNEISEKSEIFDDQFSVERPDGSNFTLKIRSTKLEDSAMYFCASSEGSRGGNQPQHFGDGTRLSIL.

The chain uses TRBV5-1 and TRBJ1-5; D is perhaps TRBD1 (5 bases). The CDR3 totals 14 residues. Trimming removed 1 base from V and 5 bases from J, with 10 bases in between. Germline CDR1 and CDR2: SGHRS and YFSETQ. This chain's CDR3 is CASSLIGGDQPQHF. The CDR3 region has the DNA TGCGCCAGCAGCTTGATTGGAGGGGATCAGCCCCAGCATTTT. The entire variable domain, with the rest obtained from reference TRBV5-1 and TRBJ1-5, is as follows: KAGVTQTPRYLIKTRGQQVTLSCSPISGHRSVSWYQQTPGQGLQFLFEYFSETQRNKGNFPGRFSGRQFSNSRSEMNVSTLELGDSALYLCASSLIGGDQPQHFGDGTRLSIL.

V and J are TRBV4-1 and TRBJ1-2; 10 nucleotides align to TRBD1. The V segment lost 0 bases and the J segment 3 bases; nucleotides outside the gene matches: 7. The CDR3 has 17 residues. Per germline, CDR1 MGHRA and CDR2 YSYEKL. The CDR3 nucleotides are TGCGCCAGCAGCCAAGACCGACAGGGGGCGCAGGACTATGGCTACACCTTC. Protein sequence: CASSQDRQGAQDYGYTF.

CDR3 loop: CASSPGGDYYGYTF. The CDR3 DNA sequence: TGCGCCAGCAGCCCCGGGGGGGACTACTATGGCTACACCTTC. The chain recombines TRBV10-1 with TRBJ1-2; tentatively, D is TRBD1 (5 bases). The CDR3 covers 14 residues. The V and J ends lost 6 bases and 3 bases respectively, with 14 bases between them. From germline, CDR1 is WNHNN and CDR2 SYGVQD (reference sequence).

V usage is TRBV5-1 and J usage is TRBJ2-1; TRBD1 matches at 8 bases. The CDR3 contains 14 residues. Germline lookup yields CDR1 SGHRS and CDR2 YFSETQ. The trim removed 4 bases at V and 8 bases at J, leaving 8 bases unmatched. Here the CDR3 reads CASSADRGRDEQFF. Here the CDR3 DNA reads TGCGCCAGCAGCGCTGACAGGGGTAGGGATGAGCAGTTCTTC.

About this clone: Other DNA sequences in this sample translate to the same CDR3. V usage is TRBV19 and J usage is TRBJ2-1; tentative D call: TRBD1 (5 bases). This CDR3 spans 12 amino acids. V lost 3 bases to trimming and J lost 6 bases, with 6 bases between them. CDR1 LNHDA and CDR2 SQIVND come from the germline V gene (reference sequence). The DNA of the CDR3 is TGTGCCAGTAGTATCCAGGGCAATGAGCAGTTCTTC. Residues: CASSIQGNEQFF.

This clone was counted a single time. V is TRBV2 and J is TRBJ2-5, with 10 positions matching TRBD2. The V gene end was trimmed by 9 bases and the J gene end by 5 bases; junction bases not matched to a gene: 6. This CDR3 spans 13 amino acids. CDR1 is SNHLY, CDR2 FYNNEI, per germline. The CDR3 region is CASLAGGRETQYF. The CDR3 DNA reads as TGTGCCAGTTTAGCGGGGGGTAGGGAGACCCAGTACTTC.

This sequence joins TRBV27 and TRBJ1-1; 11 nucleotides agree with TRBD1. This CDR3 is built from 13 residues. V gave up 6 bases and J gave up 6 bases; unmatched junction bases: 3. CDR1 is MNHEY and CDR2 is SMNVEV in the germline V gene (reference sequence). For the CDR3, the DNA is TGTGCCAGCAGCTGGGGACAGGGGGCTGAAGCTTTCTTT. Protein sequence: CASSWGQGAEAFF.

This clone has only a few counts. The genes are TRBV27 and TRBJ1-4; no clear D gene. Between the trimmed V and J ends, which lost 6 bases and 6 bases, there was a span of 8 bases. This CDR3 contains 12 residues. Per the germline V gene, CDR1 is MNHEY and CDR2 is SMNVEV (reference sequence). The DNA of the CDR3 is TGTGCCAGCAGGGGAGTGGATGAAAAACTGTTTTTT. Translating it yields CASRGVDEKLFF.

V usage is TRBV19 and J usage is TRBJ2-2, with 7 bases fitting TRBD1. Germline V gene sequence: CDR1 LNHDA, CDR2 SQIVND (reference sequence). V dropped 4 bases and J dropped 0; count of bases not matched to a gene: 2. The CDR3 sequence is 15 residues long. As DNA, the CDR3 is TGTGCCAGTAGTAACAGGGGTTCGAACACCGGGGAGCTGTTTTTT. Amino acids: CASSNRGSNTGELFF. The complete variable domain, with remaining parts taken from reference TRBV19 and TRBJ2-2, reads DGGITQSPKYLFRKEGQNVTLSCEQNLNHDAMYWYRQDPGQGLRLIYYSQIVNDFQKGDIAEGYSVSREKKESFPLTVTSAQKNPTAFYLCASSNRGSNTGELFFGEGSRLTVL.

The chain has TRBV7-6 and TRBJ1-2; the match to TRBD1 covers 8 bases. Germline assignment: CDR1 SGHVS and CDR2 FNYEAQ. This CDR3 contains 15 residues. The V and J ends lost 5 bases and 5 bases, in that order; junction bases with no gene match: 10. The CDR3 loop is CASSPGQGRGYGYTF. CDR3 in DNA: TGTGCCAGCAGCCCCGGACAGGGTAGGGGTTATGGCTACACCTTC.